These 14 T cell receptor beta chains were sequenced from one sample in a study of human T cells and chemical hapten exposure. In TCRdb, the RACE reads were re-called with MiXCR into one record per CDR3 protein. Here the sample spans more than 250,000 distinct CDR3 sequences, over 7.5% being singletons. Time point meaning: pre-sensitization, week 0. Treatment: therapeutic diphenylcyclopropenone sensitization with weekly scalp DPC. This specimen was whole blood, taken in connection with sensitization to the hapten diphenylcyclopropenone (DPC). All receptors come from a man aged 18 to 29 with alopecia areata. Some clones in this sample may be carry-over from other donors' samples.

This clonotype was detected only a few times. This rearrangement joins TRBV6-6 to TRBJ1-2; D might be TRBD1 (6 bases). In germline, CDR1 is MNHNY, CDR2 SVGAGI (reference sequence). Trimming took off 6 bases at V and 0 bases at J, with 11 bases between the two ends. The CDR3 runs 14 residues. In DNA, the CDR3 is TGTGCCAGCAGGGGCAGGGGATCTAACTATGGCTACACCTTC. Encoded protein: CASRGRGSNYGYTF.

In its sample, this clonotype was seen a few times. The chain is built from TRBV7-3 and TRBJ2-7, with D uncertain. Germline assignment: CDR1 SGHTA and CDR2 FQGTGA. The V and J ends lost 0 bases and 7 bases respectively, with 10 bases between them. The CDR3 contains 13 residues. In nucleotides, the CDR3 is TGTGCCAGCAGCTTAACGGCGGTTGAGGAGCAGTACTTC. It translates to CASSLTAVEEQYF.

The CDR3 DNA reads as TGTGCCAGCAGCCGACTGGCGGGGGGCACCTACAATGAGCAGTTCTTC. It codes for CASSRLAGGTYNEQFF. The chain has TRBV3-1 and TRBJ2-1, with 8 nucleotides matching TRBD2. The CDR3 has 16 amino acids. V was clipped by 4 bases and J by 2 bases; unmatched bases: 7. Germline V CDR1 and CDR2: LGHDT, YNNKEL (reference sequence).

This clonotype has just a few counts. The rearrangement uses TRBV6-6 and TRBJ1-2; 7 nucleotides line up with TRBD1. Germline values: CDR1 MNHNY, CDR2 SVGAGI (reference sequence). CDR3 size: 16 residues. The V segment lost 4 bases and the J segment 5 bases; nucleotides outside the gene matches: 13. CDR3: CASSSPLRGTAYGYTF. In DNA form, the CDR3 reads TGTGCCAGCAGTTCTCCCTTGCGAGGGACAGCTTATGGCTACACCTTC.

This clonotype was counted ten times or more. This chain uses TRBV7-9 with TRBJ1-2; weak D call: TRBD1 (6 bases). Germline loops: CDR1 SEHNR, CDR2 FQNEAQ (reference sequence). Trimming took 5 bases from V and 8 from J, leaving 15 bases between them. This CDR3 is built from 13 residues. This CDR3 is CASSAGGRSGYTF. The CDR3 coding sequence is TGTGCCAGCAGCGCGGGGGGGCGGAGCGGCTACACCTTC. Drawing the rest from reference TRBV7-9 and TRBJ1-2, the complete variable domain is DTGVSQNPRHKITKRGQNVTFRCDPISEHNRLYWYRQTLGQGPEFLTYFQNEAQLEKSRLLSDRFSAERPKGSFSTLEIQRTEQGDSAMYLCASSAGGRSGYTFGSGTRLTVV.

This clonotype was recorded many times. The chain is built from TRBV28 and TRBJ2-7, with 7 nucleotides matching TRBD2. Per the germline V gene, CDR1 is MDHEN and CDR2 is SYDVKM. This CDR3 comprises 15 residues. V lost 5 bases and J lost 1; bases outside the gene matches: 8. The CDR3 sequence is CASSPRGVRSYEQYF. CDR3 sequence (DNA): TGTGCCAGCAGTCCACGGGGGGTAAGGTCCTACGAGCAGTACTTC. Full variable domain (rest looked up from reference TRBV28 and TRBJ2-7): DVKVTQSSRYLVKRTGEKVFLECVQDMDHENMFWYRQDPGLGLRLIYFSYDVKMKEKGDIPEGYSVSREKKERFSLILESASTNQTSMYLCASSPRGVRSYEQYFGPGTRLTVT.

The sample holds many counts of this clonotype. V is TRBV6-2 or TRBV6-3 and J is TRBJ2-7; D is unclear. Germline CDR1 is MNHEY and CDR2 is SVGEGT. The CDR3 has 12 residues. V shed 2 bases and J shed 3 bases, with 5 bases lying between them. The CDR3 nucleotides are TGTGCCAGCAGTTACCAGGTCTACGAGCAGTACTTC. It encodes CASSYQVYEQYF.

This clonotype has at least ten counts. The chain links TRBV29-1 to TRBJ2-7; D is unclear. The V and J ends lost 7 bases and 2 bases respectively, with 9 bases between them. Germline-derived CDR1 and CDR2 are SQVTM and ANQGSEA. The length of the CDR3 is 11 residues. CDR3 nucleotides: TGCAGCGCGGAGTCCGCCTACGAGCAGTACTTC. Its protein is CSAESAYEQYF.

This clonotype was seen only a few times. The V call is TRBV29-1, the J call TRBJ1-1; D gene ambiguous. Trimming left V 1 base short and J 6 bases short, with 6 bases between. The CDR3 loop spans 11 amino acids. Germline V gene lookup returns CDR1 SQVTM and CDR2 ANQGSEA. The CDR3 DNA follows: TGCAGCGTTGAAGGGAGGTCTGAAGCTTTCTTT. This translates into CSVEGRSEAFF.

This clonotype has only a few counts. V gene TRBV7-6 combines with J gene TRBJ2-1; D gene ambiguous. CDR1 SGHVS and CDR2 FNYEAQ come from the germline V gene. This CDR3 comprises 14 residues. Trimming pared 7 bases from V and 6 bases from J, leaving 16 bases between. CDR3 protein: CASTRSTRTNEQFF. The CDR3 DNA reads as TGTGCCAGCACCCGATCGACGCGTACCAATGAGCAGTTCTTC.

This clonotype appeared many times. In DNA, the CDR3 is TGTGCCAGCAGGGGGACAGGGAGCAAAAACATTCAGTACTTC. This codes for CASRGTGSKNIQYF. The rearrangement uses TRBV6-6 and TRBJ2-4; 9 nucleotides match TRBD1. From germline, CDR1 is MNHNY and CDR2 SVGAGI (reference sequence). The CDR3 totals 14 residues. The J segment lost 3 bases and the V segment lost 6 bases, leaving 3 bases of the junction unmatched.

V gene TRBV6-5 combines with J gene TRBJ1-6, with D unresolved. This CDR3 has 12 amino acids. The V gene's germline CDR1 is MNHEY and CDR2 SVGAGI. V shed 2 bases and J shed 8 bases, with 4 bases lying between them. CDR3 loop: CASSYADSPLHF. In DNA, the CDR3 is TGTGCCAGCAGTTACGCGGATTCACCCCTCCACTTT.

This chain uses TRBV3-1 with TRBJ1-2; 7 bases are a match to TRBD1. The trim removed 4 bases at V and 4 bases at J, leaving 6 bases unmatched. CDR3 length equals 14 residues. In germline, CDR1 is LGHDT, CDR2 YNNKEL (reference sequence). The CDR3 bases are TGTGCCAGCAGCCGAACAGGGGTCGGCTATGGCTACACCTTC. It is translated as CASSRTGVGYGYTF.

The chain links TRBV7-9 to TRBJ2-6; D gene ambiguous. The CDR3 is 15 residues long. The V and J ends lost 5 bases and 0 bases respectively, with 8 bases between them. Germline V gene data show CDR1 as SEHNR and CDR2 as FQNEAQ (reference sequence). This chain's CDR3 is CASSQENSGANVLTF. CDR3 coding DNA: TGTGCCAGCAGCCAAGAGAACTCTGGGGCCAACGTCCTGACTTTC.